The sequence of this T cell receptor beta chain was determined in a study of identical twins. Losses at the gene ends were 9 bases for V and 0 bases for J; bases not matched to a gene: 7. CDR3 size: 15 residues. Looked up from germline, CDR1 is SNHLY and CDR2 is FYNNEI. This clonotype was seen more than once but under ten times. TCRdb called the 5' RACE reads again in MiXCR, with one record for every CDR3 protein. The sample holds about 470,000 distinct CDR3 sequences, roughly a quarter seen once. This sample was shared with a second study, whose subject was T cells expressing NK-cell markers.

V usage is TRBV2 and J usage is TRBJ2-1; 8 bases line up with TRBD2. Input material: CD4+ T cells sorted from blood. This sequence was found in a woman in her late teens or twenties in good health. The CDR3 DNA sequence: TGTGCCAGTAAGCGGGAGTTGAGCTCCTACAATGAGCAGTTCTTC. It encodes CASKRELSSYNEQFF. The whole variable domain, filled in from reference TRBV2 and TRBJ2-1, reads EPEVTQTPSHQVTQMGQEVILRCVPISNHLYFYWYRQILGQKVEFLVSFYNNEISEKSEIFDDQFSVERPDGSNFTLKIRSTKLEDSAMYFCASKRELSSYNEQFFGPGTRLTVL.